This T cell receptor beta chain was observed in a study of PD-1 blockade in classical Hodgkin lymphoma. In germline, CDR1 is SGHTA, CDR2 FQGNSA. The CDR3 sequence runs 13 residues, both termini included. Brentuximab vedotin exposure varied among the patients, all of whom had relapsed after autologous stem cell transplantation. On this clone itself: The DNA is left out, because the CDR3 cannot be placed on it with certainty; the CDR3 is given as TCRdb lists it.

TCRdb's table, derived via immunoSEQ multiplex PCR, lists solely in-frame clones and lacks some. Of some 2,000 clones in the sample, around 85% were seen once. The rearrangement uses TRBV7-2 and TRBJ2-5; TRBD2, as called in the table, went unchecked against the DNA. The clonotype originates from a human donor with classical Hodgkin lymphoma. The sequencing used peripheral blood mononuclear cells (PBMCs), collected at baseline. The CDR3 spells CASSLVGAGAWYF.